This is a list of T cell receptor beta chains from one sample in a study of shared clonotypes between healthy human individuals. The table came from immunoSEQ multiplex PCR; TCRdb's copy has only in-frame clones and leaves some out. This repertoire shows 2 million to 3 million clones, 80% to 95% found once; its top ten account for roughly 0.39%. The sequenced sample was naive CD4+ T cells from PBMCs. Receptor source: a man between 18 and 35 years old in good health. Some clones in this sample may be carry-over from other donors' samples. The conserved cysteine and the conserved F or W are not part of the CDR3 here. Each record gives: V gene, J gene, CDR3 protein.

>TRBV25-1|TRBJ1-1
ASRGGAMNTEAF
>TRBV28|TRBJ2-7
ATGTDEQY
>TRBV30|TRBJ2-1
AWSVSDSSYNEQF
>TRBV6-1|TRBJ1-3
ASSETGAGNTIY
>TRBV5-1|TRBJ2-5
ASSAGLAGEGETQY
>TRBV28|TRBJ2-5
ASTGYQETQY
>TRBV11-3|TRBJ2-3
ASSRMGDTQY
>TRBV7-9|TRBJ1-2
ASSLRTVWDT
>TRBV5-1|TRBJ2-1
ASSLGPGLAGGEQF
>TRBV18|TRBJ2-7
ASSPVLDRSYEQY
>TRBV4-3|TRBJ1-1
ASSQGWAGKGTEAF
>TRBV5-1|TRBJ2-1
ASSYRTGGGNEQF
>TRBV29-1|TRBJ2-1
SVEKILAGALREQF
>TRBV28|TRBJ1-5
ASRGKGWAPNQPQH
>TRBV5-1|TRBJ2-7
ASSRGQDVYEQY
>TRBV29-1|TRBJ2-2
SVGTGNTGELF
>TRBV28|TRBJ2-7
ASRENYEQY
>TRBV23-1|TRBJ2-7
ASRPGTSGKRSYEQY
>TRBV25-1|TRBJ2-7
ASTLSGTGKSEQY
>TRBV5-1|TRBJ2-7
ASSPLTGYEQY
>TRBV29-1|TRBJ2-5
SALGTDGETQY
>TRBV19|TRBJ2-5
ASRPRTGRETQY
>TRBV7-6|TRBJ2-1
ASSRDSNEQF
>TRBV12-5|TRBJ1-1
ASALRGNTEAF
>TRBV7-2|TRBJ2-3
ASKRGSSTDTQY
>TRBV7-3|TRBJ2-3
ASSLRGSGSSTDTQY
>TRBV7-2|TRBJ2-3
ASSPLGLAISPDTQY
>TRBV7-6|TRBJ2-2
ASSVEAVTNTGELF
>TRBV11-3|TRBJ2-5
ASSLGGTTEVETQY
>TRBV5-6|TRBJ1-1
ASSLERDRPNTEAF
>TRBV29-1|TRBJ2-1
SVAGVYNEQF